This T cell receptor beta chain was captured in a study of Graves' ophthalmopathy and Graves' hyperthyroidism. Study details: Blood was drawn at initial diagnosis, before any treatment. Findings and caveats of the study: A 13-signature model separated ophthalmopathy from stable hyperthyroidism, roughly 85% sensitivity, 81.08% specificity. Most expanded clonotypes from thyroid (those above 0.001 frequency) were also found in blood.

Worth noting for this clonotype: No antigen is known for it.

RNA transcripts were the template, and TCR beta CDR3 regions were amplified from them. The first-round RT-PCR employed HTBI primers together with the Qiagen OneStep RT-PCR kit. A multiplex PCR was then performed as the second round. One entry per CDR3 protein, called by TCRdb with MiXCR from the multiplex PCR reads. The sample includes approximately 700,000 distinct CDR3 sequences, approximately 40% of them seen just once. Sequencing was carried out using peripheral blood. The source is an adult man with Graves' ophthalmopathy.

The CDR3 sequence: CASSSYGTGRSYEQYF. CDR3 sequence (DNA): TGTGCCAGCAGCTCTTACGGGACAGGACGATCCTACGAGCAGTACTTC. The chain joins TRBV7-9 to TRBJ2-7, with TRBD1 matching 8 bases. CDR3 length: 16 residues. V dropped 4 bases and J dropped 1; count of bases not matched to a gene: 9. The germline V gene encodes CDR1 SEHNR and CDR2 FQNEAQ (reference sequence). The variable domain in full, completed from reference TRBV7-9 and TRBJ2-7, reads DTGVSQNPRHKITKRGQNVTFRCDPISEHNRLYWYRQTLGQGPEFLTYFQNEAQLEKSRLLSDRFSAERPKGSFSTLEIQRTEQGDSAMYLCASSSYGTGRSYEQYFGPGTRLTVT.